The 5 T cell receptor beta chains below come from one sample, sequenced in a study of T cells in Graves' hyperthyroidism and ophthalmopathy. It was RNA transcripts that yielded the amplified TCR beta CDR3 regions. The HTBI set primed first-round TCR CDR3 RT-PCR. TCRdb passed the multiplex PCR reads through MiXCR, listing each CDR3 protein once. The table records under 700,000 distinct CDR3 sequences, more than 45% of them present only once. The sequenced sample consisted of peripheral blood or thyroid tissue (not recorded which). The receptors were sampled from a woman aged 18-35 years with Graves' hyperthyroidism.

This clonotype appeared many times. V is TRBV29-1 and J is TRBJ2-2, with TRBD1 as a possible D gene (6 bases). Germline V CDR1 and CDR2: SQVTM, ANQGSEA. Trimming removed 2 bases from V and 1 base from J, with 8 bases in between. CDR3 length: 14 amino acids. Here the CDR3 DNA reads TGCAGCGTTGAAAGGGGACAGAACACCGGGGAGCTGTTTTTT. It yields the protein CSVERGQNTGELFF.

This clonotype was found a few times. V is TRBV7-3 and J is TRBJ1-1; the D is unclear. Per the germline V gene, CDR1 is SGHTA and CDR2 is FQGTGA. This CDR3 is 15 amino acids long. The germline V and J ends were trimmed by 6 bases and 0 bases, with 14 bases remaining between them. CDR3 DNA sequence: TGTGCCAGCAGTTTAGTTTTTGTACTGAACACTGAAGCTTTCTTT. Translating gives CASSLVFVLNTEAFF.

This clonotype was observed at least ten times. The chain combines TRBV29-1 with TRBJ1-1, with D unclear. Trimming left V 1 base short and J 4 bases short, with 16 bases between. This CDR3 has 15 amino acids. The germline CDR1 and CDR2 sequences are SQVTM and ANQGSEA. The CDR3 region has the DNA TGCAGCGTTGAAGGGGGTGCAGGTTCGGCCACTGAAGCTTTCTTT. It yields the protein CSVEGGAGSATEAFF.

The chain links TRBV7-6 to TRBJ2-7, with TRBD2 matching 11 bases. The CDR3 is 13 amino acids. With V trimmed by 5 bases and J by 7 bases, 4 bases remained unmatched. CDR1 SGHVS and CDR2 FNYEAQ come from the germline V gene. The CDR3: CASSGLAGTEQYF. The CDR3 DNA sequence: TGTGCCAGCAGCGGACTAGCGGGTACTGAGCAGTACTTC.

V usage is TRBV7-8 and J usage is TRBJ2-5; 8 bases are shared with TRBD2. Germline V gene data show CDR1 as SGHVS and CDR2 as FQNEAQ. This CDR3 is built from 16 residues. The J segment lost 2 bases and the V segment lost 1 base, leaving 6 bases of the junction unmatched. Here the CDR3 reads CASSLDGSGVQETQYF. The CDR3 DNA follows: TGTGCCAGCAGCTTAGATGGTAGCGGGGTGCAAGAGACCCAGTACTTC.